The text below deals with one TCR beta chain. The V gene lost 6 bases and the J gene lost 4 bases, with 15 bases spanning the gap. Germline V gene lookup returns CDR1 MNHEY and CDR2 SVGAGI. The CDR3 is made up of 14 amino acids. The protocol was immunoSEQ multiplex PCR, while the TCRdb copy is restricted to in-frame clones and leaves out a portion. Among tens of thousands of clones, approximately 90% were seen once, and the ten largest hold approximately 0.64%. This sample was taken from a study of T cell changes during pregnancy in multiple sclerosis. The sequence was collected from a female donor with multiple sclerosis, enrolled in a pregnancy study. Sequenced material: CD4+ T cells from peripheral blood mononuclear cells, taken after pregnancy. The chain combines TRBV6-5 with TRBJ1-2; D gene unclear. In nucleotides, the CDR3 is TGTGCCAGCAGGCGGAATGGAGACTCCTATGGCTACACCTTC. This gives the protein CASRRNGDSYGYTF.